This T cell receptor (beta chain) came from a study of T-cell reconstitution after alpha-beta-depleted transplantation in children. Study-level points and caveats: Some patients owed their high day-60 TCRbeta diversity to surviving recipient T cells and thymic progenitors. At one year after transplant, newly produced T cells mostly accounted for T-cell counts and diversity. The study reportedly traced alpha-beta T cells about two months after transplant to several hundred expanded graft clones.

The CDR3 is 15 amino acids. V lost 1 base, J lost 0 bases, and 9 bases lay in between. In germline, CDR1 is SGHTA, CDR2 FQGTGA. This clonotype was seen repeatedly, ten times or more. Its antigen remains unidentified. During its preparation, the TCRbeta library received unique molecular identifiers. TCRdb re-derived calls from the PCR reads in MiXCR, one entry per CDR3 protein. The data show around 200,000 distinct CDR3 sequences, about 11% seen once. The chain has TRBV7-3 and TRBJ1-1; unclear D gene. The material sequenced was PBMCs, taken before TCRalphabeta/CD19-depleted stem cell transplant. The receptor was derived from a child less than two years old with acute myeloid leukemia, due to receive a stem cell transplant. The CDR3 region has the DNA TGTGCCAGCAGCTTAAGGAGGGAATTGAACACTGAAGCTTTCTTT. Its protein is CASSLRRELNTEAFF.